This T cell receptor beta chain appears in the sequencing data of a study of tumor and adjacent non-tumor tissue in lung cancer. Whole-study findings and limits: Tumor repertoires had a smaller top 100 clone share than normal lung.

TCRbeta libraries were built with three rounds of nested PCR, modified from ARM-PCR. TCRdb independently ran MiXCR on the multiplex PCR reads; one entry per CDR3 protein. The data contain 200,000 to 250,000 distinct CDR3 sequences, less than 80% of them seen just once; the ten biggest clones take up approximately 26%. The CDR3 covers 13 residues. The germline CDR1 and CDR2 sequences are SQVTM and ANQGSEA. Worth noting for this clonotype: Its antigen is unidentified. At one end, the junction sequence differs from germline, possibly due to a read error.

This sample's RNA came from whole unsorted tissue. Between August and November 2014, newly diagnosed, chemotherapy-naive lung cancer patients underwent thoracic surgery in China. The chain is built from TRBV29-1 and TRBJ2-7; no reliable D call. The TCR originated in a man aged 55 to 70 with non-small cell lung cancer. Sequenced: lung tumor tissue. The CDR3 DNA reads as TGCATCGTTGAATTGTGGGGCTCCTACGAGCAGTACTTC. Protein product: CIVELWGSYEQYF.